The clone carrying this T cell receptor beta chain was seen a few times. As yet, its antigen is unknown. The CD8+CD4-CCR7+CD45RA+ phenotype defined the sorted naive CD8 T cells. This CDR3 comprises 13 residues. V was clipped by 10 bases and J by 4 bases, with 16 bases between them. Germline values: CDR1 SGHAT, CDR2 FQNNGV. The data were taken from a study of molecular identifiers for immune sequencing clone quantification. Study-wide results and caveats: Spiked-in Jurkat TCR RNA corresponding to one cell was reported as detectable against approximately 930,000 naive cells. Whereas naive cells kept under 1% of molecules in clones above 20 RNA copies, such clones held over 98% in effectors.

Preparation of the bulk TCR libraries relied on previously described methods and listed TCR primers. TCRdb re-called the PCR reads through MiXCR, storing one row per CDR3 protein. Here the sample spans roughly 10,000 distinct CDR3 sequences, 18% being singletons. This chain joins TRBV11-2 and TRBJ1-1; D might be TRBD1 (6 bases). The sample comprised naive CD8+ T cells from blood, with Jurkat cell RNA spiked in. Subset in this sample: FACS-sorted CD8+CD4-CCR7+CD45RA+ naive T cells. The clonotype originates from a human donor in good health. Some libraries in this study had Jurkat cell RNA spiked in. The CDR3 DNA follows: TGTGCCACCTCGGGACAAGGGCTCACTGAAGCTTTCTTT. Translating gives CATSGQGLTEAFF.